In its sample, the clone carrying this T cell receptor (beta chain) was seen once. As yet, its antigen is unknown. The record originates from a study of T cell responses to AZD1222 COVID-19 vaccine. CDR3 length equals 13 residues. Looked up from germline, CDR1 is MDHEN and CDR2 is SYDVKM. V dropped 5 bases and J dropped 4 bases, with 11 bases sitting between them. Sequencing used immunoSEQ multiplex PCR; TCRdb keeps in-frame clones, though not all of them. Of fewer than 150,000 clones in the sample, approximately 88% were seen once. Study-wide results and caveats: Nearly half of spike-specific TCRs reportedly target unmutated variant regions. Dominant at 160-218 and 743-854, vaccine-associated CD4 TCRs also spanned spike. Seropositive AZD1222 recipients at baseline numbered only 6 or 7.

The clonotype comes from an adult who received the AZD1222 COVID-19 vaccine. This sample comprised peripheral blood, obtained 28 days after the second AZD1222 dose. The chain employs TRBV28 and TRBJ1-2, with D possibly being TRBD1 (5 bases). The CDR3 loop reads CASSPGRIYGYTF. Written as DNA, the CDR3 is TGTGCCAGCAGTCCGGGACGGATCTATGGCTACACCTTC.